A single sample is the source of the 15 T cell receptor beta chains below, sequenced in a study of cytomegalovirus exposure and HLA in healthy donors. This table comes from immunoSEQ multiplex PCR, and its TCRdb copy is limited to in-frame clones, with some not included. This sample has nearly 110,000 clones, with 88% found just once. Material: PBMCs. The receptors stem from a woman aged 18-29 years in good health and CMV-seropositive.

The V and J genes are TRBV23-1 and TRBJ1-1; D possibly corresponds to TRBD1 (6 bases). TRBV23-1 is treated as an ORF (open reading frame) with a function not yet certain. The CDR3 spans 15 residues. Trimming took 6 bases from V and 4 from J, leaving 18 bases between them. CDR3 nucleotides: TGCGCCAGCAGGGCAGTCGGCAGGGGATGCACTGAAGCTTTCTTT. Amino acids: CASRAVGRGCTEAFF.

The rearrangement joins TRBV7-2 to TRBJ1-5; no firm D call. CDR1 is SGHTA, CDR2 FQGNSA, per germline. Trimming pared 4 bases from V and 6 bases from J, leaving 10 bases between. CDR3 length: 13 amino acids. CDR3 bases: TGTGCCAGCAGCTCGGGAGTGGTTCAGCCCCAGCATTTT. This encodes CASSSGVVQPQHF.

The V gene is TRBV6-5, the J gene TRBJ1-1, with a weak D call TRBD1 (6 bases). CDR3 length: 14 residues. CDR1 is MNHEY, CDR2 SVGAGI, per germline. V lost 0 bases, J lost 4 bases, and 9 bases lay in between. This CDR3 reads CASSYSTGVTEAFF. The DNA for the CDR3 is TGTGCCAGCAGTTACTCGACAGGAGTCACTGAAGCTTTCTTT.

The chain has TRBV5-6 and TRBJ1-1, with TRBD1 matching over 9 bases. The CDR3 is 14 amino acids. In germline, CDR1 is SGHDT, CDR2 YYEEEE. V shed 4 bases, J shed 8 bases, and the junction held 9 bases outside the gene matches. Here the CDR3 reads CASSQGQGSREAFF. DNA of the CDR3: TGTGCCAGCAGCCAAGGACAGGGGAGCAGGGAAGCTTTCTTT.

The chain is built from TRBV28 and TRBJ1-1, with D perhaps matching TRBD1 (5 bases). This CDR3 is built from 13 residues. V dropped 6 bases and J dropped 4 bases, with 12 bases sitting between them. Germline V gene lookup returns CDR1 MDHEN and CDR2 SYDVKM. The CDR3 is CASRYTGFTEAFF. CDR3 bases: TGTGCCAGCAGATATACAGGATTCACTGAAGCTTTCTTT.

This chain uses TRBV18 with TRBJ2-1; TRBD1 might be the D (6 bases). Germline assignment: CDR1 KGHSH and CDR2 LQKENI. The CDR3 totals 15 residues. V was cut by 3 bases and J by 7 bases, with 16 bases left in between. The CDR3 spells CASSPRQGTLNEQFF. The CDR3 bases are TGTGCCAGCTCACCCCGGCAGGGGACCCTAAATGAGCAGTTCTTC.

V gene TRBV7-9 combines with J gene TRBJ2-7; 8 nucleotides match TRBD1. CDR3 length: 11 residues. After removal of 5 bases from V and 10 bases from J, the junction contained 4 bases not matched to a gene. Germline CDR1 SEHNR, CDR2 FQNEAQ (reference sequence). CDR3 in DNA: TGTGCCAGCAGCCCGGGGACAGGACAGTACGTC. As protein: CASSPGTGQYV.

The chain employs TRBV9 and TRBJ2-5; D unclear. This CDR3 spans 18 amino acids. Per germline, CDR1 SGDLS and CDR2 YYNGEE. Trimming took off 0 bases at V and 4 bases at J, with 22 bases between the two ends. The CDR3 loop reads CASSVVPSPPLGRETQYF. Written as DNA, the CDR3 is TGTGCCAGCAGCGTAGTCCCCAGCCCTCCCCTAGGTCGAGAGACCCAGTACTTC.

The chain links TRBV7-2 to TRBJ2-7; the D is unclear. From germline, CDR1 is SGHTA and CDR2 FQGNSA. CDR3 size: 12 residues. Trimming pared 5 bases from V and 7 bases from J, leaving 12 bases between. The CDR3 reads CASSHNSGEQYV. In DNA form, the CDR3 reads TGTGCCAGCAGCCACAACAGTGGTGAGCAGTACGTC.

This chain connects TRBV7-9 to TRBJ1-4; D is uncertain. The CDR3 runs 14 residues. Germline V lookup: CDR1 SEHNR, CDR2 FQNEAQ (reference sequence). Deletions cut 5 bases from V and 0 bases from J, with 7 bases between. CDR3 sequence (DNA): TGTGCCAGCAGCCAAACAACAACTAATGAAAAACTGTTTTTT. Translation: CASSQTTTNEKLFF.

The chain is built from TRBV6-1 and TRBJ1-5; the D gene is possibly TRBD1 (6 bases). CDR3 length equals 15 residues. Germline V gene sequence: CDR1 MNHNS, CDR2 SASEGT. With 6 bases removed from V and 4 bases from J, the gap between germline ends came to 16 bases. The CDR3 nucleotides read TGTGCCAGCAGGGGTTGGGACATGTTAAATCAGCCCCAGCATTTT. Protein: CASRGWDMLNQPQHF.

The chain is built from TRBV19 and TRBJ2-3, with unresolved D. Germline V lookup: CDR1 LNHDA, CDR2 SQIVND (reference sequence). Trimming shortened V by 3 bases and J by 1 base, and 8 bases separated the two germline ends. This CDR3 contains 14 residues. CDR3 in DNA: TGTGCCAGTAGTATTGATCGCGGCACAGATACGCAGTATTTT. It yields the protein CASSIDRGTDTQYF.

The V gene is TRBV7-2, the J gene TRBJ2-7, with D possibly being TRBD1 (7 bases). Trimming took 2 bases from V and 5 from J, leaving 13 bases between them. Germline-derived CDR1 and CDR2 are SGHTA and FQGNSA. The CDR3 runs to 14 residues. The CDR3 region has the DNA TGTGCCAGCAGCTTAAGAGGAGGGGGCAACGAGCAGTACGTC. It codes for CASSLRGGGNEQYV.

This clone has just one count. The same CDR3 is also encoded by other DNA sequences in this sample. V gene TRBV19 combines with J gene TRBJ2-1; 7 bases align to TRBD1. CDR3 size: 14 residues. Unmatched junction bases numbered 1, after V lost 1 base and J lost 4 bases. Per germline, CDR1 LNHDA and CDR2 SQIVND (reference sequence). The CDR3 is CASSIGTGYNEQFF. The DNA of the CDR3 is TGTGCCAGTAGTATAGGGACAGGTTACAATGAGCAGTTCTTC.

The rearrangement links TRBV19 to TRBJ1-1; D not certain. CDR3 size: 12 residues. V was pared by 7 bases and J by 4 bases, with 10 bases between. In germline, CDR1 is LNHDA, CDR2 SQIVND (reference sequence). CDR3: CASIVAGTEAFF. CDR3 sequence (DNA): TGTGCCAGTATCGTGGCGGGCACTGAAGCTTTCTTT.